This T cell receptor beta chain was sequenced for a study of blood T cell repertoires in COVID-19. The count of this clone is one. V was pared by 8 bases and J by 7 bases, with 12 bases of the junction left unmatched. This CDR3 has 15 residues. Germline CDR1 and CDR2: SNHLY and FYNNEI. The authors' processing: Reference gene primer amplification gave nucleated cell count estimates. Here immunoSEQ multiplex PCR was the method, and the copy in TCRdb shows in-frame clones only, minus some. V, J and clone size were drawn from that table, and D and trimming were deduced from the DNA. The sample includes 350,000 to 400,000 clones, around 92% of them seen just once.

The origin of this receptor is a woman younger than 45 with COVID-19, enrolled during active disease. V gene TRBV2 combines with J gene TRBJ1-2; the match to TRBD1 covers 11 bases. Sequences were obtained from peripheral blood. Here the CDR3 reads CASPGQGAYLGGYTF. The DNA for the CDR3 is TGTGCCAGCCCAGGACAGGGGGCCTATCTCGGTGGCTACACCTTC.